This T cell receptor beta chain was observed in a study of sequential checkpoint blockade in melanoma. Overall study context: First-line arms were nivolumab then ipilimumab, or the reverse, randomized 1:1. Each arm's sequence ended with maintenance nivolumab.

Treatment of the sample: randomized to nivolumab then ipilimumab (arm A) or the reverse (arm B). Patients had received no earlier DNA-damaging chemotherapy. PBMC sorting kept live CD3+CD8+ cells without CD19 or CD56. This CDR3 region has 20 residues. CDR1 and CDR2 from the germline V gene are SNHLY and FYNNEI. The V end was cut by 6 bases, the J end by 3 bases, with 29 bases between. TCRdb keeps only in-frame clones here, not all; method: immunoSEQ multiplex PCR. The sample has approximately 12,000 clones; less than 70% are singletons. This sequence joins TRBV2 and TRBJ1-4; D is uncertain. This clonotype was obtained from a human donor with melanoma. Sequenced material: CD8+ T cells sorted from blood (inferred from file names), taken from a patient given nivolumab and ipilimumab in sequence. CDR3 in amino acids: CASRRTSNPGTSGSNEKLFF. The DNA of the CDR3 is TGTGCCAGCAGGCGAACCTCCAACCCGGGCACGAGCGGCTCTAATGAAAAACTGTTTTTT.